These 25 T cell receptor beta chains originate from one sample sequenced in a study of shared T cell receptors in the human thymus. Assay used: immunoSEQ multiplex PCR; TCRdb lists only in-frame clones, some missing. The data contain roughly 660,000 clones, roughly 90% of them singletons. The data were also submitted as part of a second study, on human thymus T cells.

The sequenced sample consisted of thymocytes. The source of these receptors is a boy in the first two years of life with a congenital heart defect.

This rearrangement joins TRBV6-6 to TRBJ2-5, with 7 bases aligning to TRBD1. The CDR3 extends over 14 amino acids. J was trimmed by 2 bases and V by 6 bases; bases with no gene match: 6. CDR1 and CDR2 (germline): MNHNY, SVGAGI (reference sequence). Here the CDR3 reads CASRSSTGQETQYF. CDR3 coding DNA: TGTGCCAGCAGGTCCTCGACAGGGCAAGAGACCCAGTACTTC.

This clone was seen a few times. J is TRBJ1-4 and V is TRBV4-1; no definite D call. Germline assignment: CDR1 MGHRA and CDR2 YSYEKL. Trimming left V 0 bases short and J 5 bases short, with 7 bases between. This CDR3 is built from 14 residues. The CDR3 region has the DNA TGCGCCAGCAGCCAAGAACAAATAAATGAAAAACTGTTTTTT. Encoded protein: CASSQEQINEKLFF.

The genes are TRBV28 and TRBJ2-1; TRBD1 might be the D (6 bases). The CDR3 length is 16 residues. Deletions cut 7 bases from V and 4 bases from J, with 20 bases between. Germline values: CDR1 MDHEN, CDR2 SYDVKM. As DNA, the CDR3 is TGTGCCAGCAAACCGCAGGGGCTAAGGGAATACAATGAGCAGTTCTTC. Protein product: CASKPQGLREYNEQFF.

This chain links TRBV11-2 with TRBJ2-5; D is undetermined. V lost 5 bases and J lost 4, with 14 bases in between. The length of the CDR3 is 14 residues. Germline-derived CDR1 and CDR2 are SGHAT and FQNNGV. The DNA for the CDR3 is TGTGCCAGCAGCCCCCAGAGAGGTCCAGAGACCCAGTACTTC. It specifies CASSPQRGPETQYF.

The chain carries TRBV7-2 and TRBJ2-7; 10 nucleotides align to TRBD1. The trim removed 2 bases at V and 2 bases at J, leaving 9 bases unmatched. This CDR3 has 17 residues. The germline V gene encodes CDR1 SGHTA and CDR2 FQGNSA. CDR3: CASSLWAGTGVTYEQYF. CDR3 bases: TGTGCCAGCAGCTTATGGGCGGGGACAGGGGTTACCTACGAGCAGTACTTC.

The chain uses TRBV13 and TRBJ2-3; no definite D call. The germline gives CDR1 PRHDT, CDR2 FYEKMQ (reference sequence). The CDR3 is made up of 16 amino acids. V shed 6 bases and J shed 0 bases, with 16 bases lying between them. This CDR3 is CASRPLRIPSTDTQYF. The DNA for the CDR3 is TGTGCCAGCAGACCACTAAGAATTCCTAGCACAGATACGCAGTATTTT.

The chain employs TRBV5-1 and TRBJ2-2, with TRBD2 matching 13 bases. V shed 3 bases, J shed 8 bases, and the junction held 10 bases outside the gene matches. The germline V gene encodes CDR1 SGHRS and CDR2 YFSETQ. The CDR3 covers 17 residues. CDR3 loop: CASSSHRLAGGGGELFF. The CDR3 DNA is TGCGCCAGCAGCTCCCACAGACTAGCGGGAGGAGGAGGGGAGCTGTTTTTT.

This rearrangement joins TRBV6-5 to TRBJ2-7; 7 nucleotides align to TRBD1. The V segment lost 6 bases and the J segment 3 bases; nucleotides outside the gene matches: 11. Germline CDR1 and CDR2: MNHEY and SVGAGI. This CDR3 contains 15 residues. The CDR3 DNA reads TGTGCCAGCAGCTCACACACAGGGGTCCTCTACGAGCAGTACTTC. This encodes CASSSHTGVLYEQYF.

This rearrangement joins TRBV27 to TRBJ2-3; 10 nucleotides agree with TRBD2. Germline CDR1 and CDR2: MNHEY and SMNVEV (reference sequence). This CDR3 has 15 residues. V trimming: 4 bases; J trimming: 6 bases; junction bases outside the gene matches: 7. CDR3 bases: TGTGCCAGCAGTTCCCCTAGCGGGAGTCGTGATACGCAGTATTTT. Protein sequence: CASSSPSGSRDTQYF.

CDR3: CASSLGRAANTGELFF. DNA for the CDR3: TGTGCCAGCAGCTTAGGGCGGGCAGCGAACACCGGGGAGCTGTTTTTT. The genes are TRBV11-3 and TRBJ2-2; weak D call: TRBD2 (5 bases). The CDR3 contains 16 residues. Trimming took off 1 base at V and 0 bases at J, with 9 bases between the two ends. From germline, CDR1 is SGHNT and CDR2 YENEEA.

V gene TRBV7-9 combines with J gene TRBJ1-2, with 7 bases lining up with TRBD1. The CDR3 is made up of 19 amino acids. Germline-derived CDR1 and CDR2 are SEHNR and FQNEAQ (reference sequence). J lost 2 bases, V lost 1 base, and 16 bases had no gene match. The CDR3 sequence: CASSLEYRGLRWGNYGYTF. CDR3 bases: TGTGCCAGCAGCTTAGAGTACAGGGGATTAAGGTGGGGAAACTATGGCTACACCTTC.

V is TRBV27 and J is TRBJ2-1; 11 positions agree with TRBD2. The V gene end was trimmed by 6 bases and the J gene end by 6 bases; junction bases not matched to a gene: 7. The CDR3 covers 15 residues. CDR1 MNHEY and CDR2 SMNVEV come from the germline V gene (reference sequence). CDR3 loop: CASRAGTSGLNEQFF. The CDR3 DNA follows: TGTGCCAGCAGAGCCGGGACTAGCGGCCTCAATGAGCAGTTCTTC.

This clone came up a few times. The chain carries TRBV29-1 and TRBJ2-1; perhaps TRBD1 as D (6 bases). The germline V gene encodes CDR1 SQVTM and CDR2 ANQGSEA. CDR3 length: 14 residues. V lost 4 bases and J lost 2, with 12 bases in between. The CDR3 DNA is TGCAGCGTTGCGACAGGAGCCACCTACAATGAGCAGTTCTTC. Protein product: CSVATGATYNEQFF.

CDR3 nucleotides: TGCGCCAGCAGCCAAGAGGGCAGGGTGGCGTACGAGCAGTACTTC. It codes for CASSQEGRVAYEQYF. The rearrangement links TRBV4-3 to TRBJ2-7; possible D gene TRBD1, 5 bases. This CDR3 has 15 amino acids. The V end was cut by 0 bases, the J end by 4 bases, with 13 bases between. CDR1 LGHNA and CDR2 YSLEER come from the germline V gene.

The gene calls are TRBV5-1 and TRBJ2-6; 7 nucleotides line up with TRBD1. The CDR3 has 15 amino acids. Germline CDR1 reads SGHRS; CDR2 reads YFSETQ. V trimming: 0 bases; J trimming: 7 bases; junction bases outside the gene matches: 4. The CDR3 loop is CASSLVQGRANVLTF. For the CDR3, the DNA is TGCGCCAGCAGCTTGGTACAGGGGCGCGCCAACGTCCTGACTTTC.

This rearrangement joins TRBV27 to TRBJ2-7, with a possible D match to TRBD1 (6 bases). With 5 bases removed from V and 0 bases from J, the gap between germline ends came to 14 bases. The CDR3 is 15 residues long. In germline, CDR1 is MNHEY, CDR2 SMNVEV (reference sequence). The CDR3 reads CASSPYGQFSYEQYF. The CDR3 DNA sequence: TGTGCCAGCAGTCCCTACGGACAGTTCTCCTACGAGCAGTACTTC.

The rearrangement links TRBV6-1 to TRBJ1-5, with D possibly being TRBD1 (6 bases). Trimming pared 3 bases from V and 6 bases from J, leaving 21 bases between. CDR1 and CDR2 (germline): MNHNS, SASEGT. CDR3 length equals 17 residues. The CDR3 loop reads CASSDDLSGGAPQPQHF. CDR3 coding DNA: TGTGCCAGCAGTGACGATCTTTCGGGGGGCGCTCCTCAGCCCCAGCATTTT.

The genes are TRBV7-2 and TRBJ2-7; maybe TRBD1 (6 bases). With 5 bases removed from V and 1 base from J, the gap between germline ends came to 9 bases. This CDR3 has 13 residues. Germline CDR1 reads SGHTA; CDR2 reads FQGNSA. The CDR3 DNA is TGTGCCAGCAGCCCTACAGGGTCCTACGAGCAGTACTTC. Residues: CASSPTGSYEQYF.

The CDR3 spells CASIQDLAGGDNEQFF. CDR3 nucleotides: TGTGCCAGCATCCAAGACCTAGCGGGAGGGGACAATGAGCAGTTCTTC. The chain recombines TRBV5-4 with TRBJ2-1; 12 bases line up with TRBD2. CDR1 and CDR2 (germline): SGHNT, YYREEE (reference sequence). The CDR3 loop spans 16 amino acids. J lost 5 bases, V lost 6 bases, and 9 bases had no gene match.

The chain uses TRBV11-2 and TRBJ2-5, with D tentatively TRBD2 (6 bases). V was trimmed by 5 bases and J by 0 bases, leaving 13 bases between them. Germline CDR1 is SGHAT and CDR2 is FQNNGV. The CDR3 has 15 amino acids. The CDR3 region is CASSRDFHYQETQYF. The DNA for the CDR3 is TGTGCCAGCAGCCGGGACTTCCACTACCAAGAGACCCAGTACTTC.

This chain links TRBV5-8 with TRBJ2-5; TRBD2 might be the D (5 bases). Germline V lookup: CDR1 SGHTS, CDR2 YDEGEE. V shed 4 bases and J shed 2 bases, with 21 bases lying between them. The CDR3 contains 17 residues. The CDR3 is CASSPKPPGLGQETQYF. Here the CDR3 DNA reads TGTGCCAGCAGCCCTAAACCACCAGGACTTGGTCAAGAGACCCAGTACTTC.

This chain links TRBV2 with TRBJ2-7, with TRBD1 matching over 8 bases. This CDR3 has 16 residues. Germline-derived CDR1 and CDR2 are SNHLY and FYNNEI. V lost 5 bases to trimming and J lost 0 bases; unmatched junction nucleotides: 9. The CDR3: CASSPDRDTSSYEQYF. The CDR3 nucleotides are TGTGCCAGCAGTCCGGACAGGGACACTAGCTCCTACGAGCAGTACTTC.

The chain is built from TRBV10-1 and TRBJ2-7; 7 bases align to TRBD2. With V trimmed by 2 bases and J by 4 bases, 5 bases remained unmatched. The CDR3 runs 14 residues. Germline-derived CDR1 and CDR2 are WNHNN and SYGVQD (reference sequence). CDR3 coding DNA: TGCGCCAGCAGTGAGCAGGCGGGAGAATACGAGCAGTACTTC. It encodes CASSEQAGEYEQYF.

The CDR3 DNA is TGTGCCAGCAGCCAAGAAAATGGGACTGGGCGCTACGAGCAGTACTTC. Encoded protein: CASSQENGTGRYEQYF. The rearrangement joins TRBV4-2 to TRBJ2-7; D is perhaps TRBD2 (6 bases). The germline V gene has CDR1 LGHNA and CDR2 YNFKEQ. The CDR3 consists of 16 residues. The V end was cut by 0 bases, the J end by 3 bases, with 15 bases between.

The V gene is TRBV12-5, the J gene TRBJ2-1; the match to TRBD2 covers 14 bases. Germline V gene lookup returns CDR1 LGHNT and CDR2 FRNRAP. With V trimmed by 5 bases and J by 1 base, 10 bases remained unmatched. This CDR3 is built from 19 residues. The CDR3 region is CASGGGGLAGEGSYNEQFF. CDR3 coding DNA: TGTGCTAGTGGTGGGGGGGGACTAGCGGGAGAAGGGTCCTACAATGAGCAGTTCTTC.